The 20 T cell receptor beta chains reported below all come from one sample, sequenced in a study of cytomegalovirus exposure and HLA in healthy donors. The repertoire was sequenced with immunoSEQ multiplex PCR; TCRdb's copy has only in-frame clones and lacks some. Of about 260,000 clones in the sample, about 90% are singletons; the top ten hold approximately 3.1%. The sequenced material came from PBMCs. Source of these receptors: a woman in her twenties or thirties in good health and CMV-seronegative.

This sequence joins TRBV27 and TRBJ1-4, with D unclear. V was cut by 2 bases and J by 6 bases, with 10 bases left in between. Germline V gene data show CDR1 as MNHEY and CDR2 as SMNVEV (reference sequence). CDR3 length equals 14 residues. CDR3 in amino acids: CASSLEGGYEKLFF. As DNA, the CDR3 is TGTGCCAGCAGTTTAGAGGGCGGTTATGAAAAACTGTTTTTT.

The chain couples TRBV9 to TRBJ2-3, with 10 positions matching TRBD1. CDR1 SGDLS and CDR2 YYNGEE come from the germline V gene. The CDR3 has 16 amino acids. V lost 4 bases to trimming and J lost 6 bases; unmatched junction nucleotides: 11. The CDR3 loop reads CASSRRQGALGDTQYF. In nucleotides, the CDR3 is TGTGCCAGCAGCAGGCGACAGGGGGCGCTGGGGGATACGCAGTATTTT.

Here the CDR3 DNA reads TGCGCCAGCAGTGACAGGAGGGATGAGACCCAGTACTTC. Its protein is CASSDRRDETQYF. The J gene is TRBJ2-5, the V gene TRBV10-2, with D possibly being TRBD2 (6 bases). V was cut by 3 bases and J by 5 bases, with 10 bases left in between. This CDR3 has 13 residues. Germline V gives CDR1 WSHSY, CDR2 SAAADI.

The J gene is TRBJ1-5, the V gene TRBV28; D not resolved. The germline V gene has CDR1 MDHEN and CDR2 SYDVKM. V lost 6 bases, J lost 4 bases, and 4 bases lay in between. The CDR3 spans 11 residues. In nucleotides, the CDR3 is TGTGCCAGCAGCGAGAATCAGCCCCAGCATTTT. Protein product: CASSENQPQHF.

V usage is TRBV4-3 and J usage is TRBJ2-3, with TRBD2 identical over 9 bases. The V segment lost 0 bases and the J segment 5 bases; nucleotides outside the gene matches: 6. Germline assignment: CDR1 LGHNA and CDR2 YSLEER. There are 16 residues in the CDR3. The CDR3, as DNA: TGCGCCAGCAGCCAAGAGGCGCGGGAGGGGGGAGATACGCAGTATTTT. It is translated as CASSQEAREGGDTQYF.

V is TRBV5-5 and J is TRBJ1-2; TRBD1 agrees at 9 bases. The germline V gene has CDR1 SGHKS and CDR2 YYEKEE (reference sequence). Germline trimming cut 7 bases from V and 1 base from J; bases unmatched to any gene: 5. The CDR3 totals 14 residues. The CDR3 here is CASATGGRNYGYTF. In nucleotides, the CDR3 is TGTGCCAGCGCTACAGGGGGCCGTAACTATGGCTACACCTTC.

The CDR3 coding sequence is TGTGCCAGCAGGAAACCGGGACAGGGCTACGAGCAGTACTTC. Its translation is CASRKPGQGYEQYF. The J gene is TRBJ2-7, the V gene TRBV6-1, with 9 bases fitting TRBD1. CDR1 MNHNS and CDR2 SASEGT come from the germline V gene. Germline trimming cut 6 bases from V and 3 bases from J; bases unmatched to any gene: 6. This CDR3 contains 14 residues.

The rearrangement links TRBV6-4 to TRBJ2-3; 8 nucleotides align to TRBD2. Germline CDR1 and CDR2: MRHNA and SNTAGT. With 3 bases clipped from V and 1 base from J, the junction kept 6 bases outside the gene matches. This CDR3 comprises 16 residues. DNA for the CDR3: TGTGCCAGCAGTGAATTGAGCGGGAGAGGCACAGATACGCAGTATTTT. Protein: CASSELSGRGTDTQYF.

The chain couples TRBV7-9 to TRBJ2-7, with D maybe TRBD1 (5 bases). The V and J ends lost 4 bases and 1 base respectively, with 14 bases between them. Germline assignment: CDR1 SEHNR and CDR2 FQNEAQ (reference sequence). The CDR3 loop spans 15 amino acids. The CDR3 bases are TGTGCCAGCAGCTCACCCTTAGGGGCATCCTACGAGCAGTACTTC. Amino acids: CASSSPLGASYEQYF.

In its sample, this clone was seen many times. The J gene is TRBJ2-1, the V gene TRBV9; 11 bases agree with TRBD1. The CDR3 is 14 amino acids. The V and J ends lost 0 bases and 9 bases, in that order; junction bases with no gene match: 2. The germline V gene has CDR1 SGDLS and CDR2 YYNGEE. CDR3 DNA: TGTGCCAGCAGCGTAGTAGGGACAGGGGGTGAGCAGTTCTTC. The encoded protein is CASSVVGTGGEQFF.

This clone was observed a few times. V gene TRBV5-1 combines with J gene TRBJ2-7, with D perhaps TRBD2 (5 bases). V was shortened by 4 bases and J by 4 bases, with 15 bases between the two germline ends. The CDR3 sequence is 14 residues long. Germline-derived CDR1 and CDR2 are SGHRS and YFSETQ. In DNA form, the CDR3 reads TGCGCCAGCAGCACAACCGGGAACCTATACGAGCAGTACTTC. It translates to CASSTTGNLYEQYF.

The gene calls are TRBV11-1 and TRBJ2-7; a weak D match, TRBD2 (6 bases). Trimming stripped 2 bases from V and 2 bases from J, with 16 bases between. CDR1 and CDR2 from the germline V gene are SGHAT and FQDESV (reference sequence). The CDR3 runs 16 residues. CDR3 amino acids: CASSLQTGTVTYEQYF. The CDR3 coding sequence is TGTGCCAGCAGCTTACAAACCGGGACTGTTACCTACGAGCAGTACTTC. The full variable domain, completed using reference TRBV11-1 and TRBJ2-7, is EAEVAQSPRYKITEKSQAVAFWCDPISGHATLYWYRQILGQGPELLVQFQDESVVDDSQLPKDRFSAERLKGVDSTLKIQPAELGDSAMYLCASSLQTGTVTYEQYFGPGTRLTVT.

Details on this clone: Other DNA sequences of this sample code for an identical CDR3. This chain links TRBV28 with TRBJ2-7; tentative D call: TRBD2 (6 bases). The CDR3 is 13 residues long. CDR1 is MDHEN, CDR2 SYDVKM, per germline. With 3 bases removed from V and 3 bases from J, the gap between germline ends came to 9 bases. DNA of the CDR3: TGTGCCAGCAGTTTGGGACTGCTCTACGAGCAGTACTTC. It translates to CASSLGLLYEQYF.

The chain has TRBV28 and TRBJ2-7; D uncertain. V shed 3 bases and J shed 4 bases, with 25 bases lying between them. Germline lookup yields CDR1 MDHEN and CDR2 SYDVKM. This CDR3 spans 18 amino acids. The CDR3 reads CASSFWRGSVPLSYEQYF. CDR3 nucleotides: TGTGCCAGCAGTTTCTGGCGCGGATCTGTCCCTCTGAGTTACGAGCAGTACTTC.

This chain uses TRBV7-9 with TRBJ2-2, with a possible D match to TRBD2 (6 bases). The CDR3 runs 15 residues. Germline loops: CDR1 SEHNR, CDR2 FQNEAQ (reference sequence). The V gene lost 3 bases and the J gene lost 5 bases, with 13 bases spanning the gap. In DNA, the CDR3 is TGTGCCAGCAGCTTTGGGGTCGGAGGGACCGGGGAGCTGTTTTTT. It encodes CASSFGVGGTGELFF.

The V and J genes are TRBV6-5 and TRBJ2-7, with D maybe TRBD2 (6 bases). CDR3 size: 13 residues. CDR1 is MNHEY and CDR2 is SVGAGI in the germline V gene. Between the trimmed V and J ends, which lost 4 bases and 4 bases, there was a span of 11 bases. The CDR3 region has the DNA TGTGCCAGCAGTTCCTCCGGGAGATACGAGCAGTACTTC. It specifies CASSSSGRYEQYF.

J is TRBJ2-7 and V is TRBV6-5; 9 positions agree with TRBD1. Trimming at V came to 0 bases and at J to 4 bases, leaving 7 bases not matched to a gene. CDR3 size: 16 residues. Germline V gene data show CDR1 as MNHEY and CDR2 as SVGAGI. CDR3 DNA: TGTGCCAGCAGTTACTCGACACAGGGGGCTCTGTACGAGCAGTACTTC. Protein: CASSYSTQGALYEQYF.

The chain joins TRBV9 to TRBJ2-7; D might be TRBD2 (6 bases). The CDR3 is 16 amino acids. Germline V gene data show CDR1 as SGDLS and CDR2 as YYNGEE. V dropped 1 base and J dropped 2 bases, with 16 bases sitting between them. The CDR3 region is CASSVNTGTGAYEQYF. The CDR3, as DNA: TGTGCCAGCAGCGTAAACACCGGGACGGGAGCCTACGAGCAGTACTTC. The full variable domain, in which reference TRBV9 and TRBJ2-7 provide the parts outside the CDR3, is DSGVTQTPKHLITATGQRVTLRCSPRSGDLSVYWYQQSLDQGLQFLIQYYNGEERAKGNILERFSAQQFPDLHSELNLSSLELGDSALYFCASSVNTGTGAYEQYFGPGTRLTVT.

This sequence joins TRBV30 and TRBJ2-4; the match to TRBD2 covers 7 bases. Germline assignment: CDR1 GTSNPN and CDR2 SVGIG (reference sequence). With 0 bases clipped from V and 0 bases from J, the junction kept 11 bases outside the gene matches. This CDR3 is 18 amino acids long. For the CDR3, the DNA is TGTGCCTGGAGTGTATTGGCTAGCGGATTCCTAGCCAAAAACATTCAGTACTTC. It yields the protein CAWSVLASGFLAKNIQYF.

V gene TRBV7-9 combines with J gene TRBJ2-5, with D perhaps TRBD1 or TRBD2 (7 bases each). Germline CDR1 SEHNR, CDR2 FQNEAQ (reference sequence). The CDR3 loop spans 17 amino acids. V lost 5 bases, J lost 5 bases, and 24 bases lay in between. The CDR3: CASSPGGRGRNPETQYF. CDR3 nucleotides: TGTGCCAGCAGCCCCGGGGGGAGGGGGCGCAACCCGGAGACCCAGTACTTC.